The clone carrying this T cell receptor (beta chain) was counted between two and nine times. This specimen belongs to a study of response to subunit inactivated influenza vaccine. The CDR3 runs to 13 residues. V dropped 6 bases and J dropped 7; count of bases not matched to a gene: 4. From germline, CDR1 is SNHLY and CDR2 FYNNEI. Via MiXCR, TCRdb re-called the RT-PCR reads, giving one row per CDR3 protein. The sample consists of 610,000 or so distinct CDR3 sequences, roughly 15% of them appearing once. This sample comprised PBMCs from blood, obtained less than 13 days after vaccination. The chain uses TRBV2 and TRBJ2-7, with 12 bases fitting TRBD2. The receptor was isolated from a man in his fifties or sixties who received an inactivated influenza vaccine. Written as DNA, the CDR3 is TGTGCCAGCAGACTAGCGGGAGGTGTTGAGCAGTACTTC. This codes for CASRLAGGVEQYF.